Listed below are T cell receptor beta chains from one sample, sequenced in a study of blood T cells in healthy people across ages. TCRdb called the 5' RACE reads again in MiXCR, with one record for every CDR3 protein. The sample lists approximately 790,000 distinct CDR3 sequences; about 59% were seen once. The sequencing input was blood. The receptors were sampled from a man aged 30 to 39 in good health. Both conserved end residues are part of each CDR3. The D gene is left open where the match is weak.

j_gene,d_gene,v_gene,len,CDR3aa
TRBJ2-5,-,TRBV20-1,15,CSARASVGHQETQYF
TRBJ1-1,TRBD1,TRBV11-2,17,CASSLDGQGAYGTEAFF
-,-,TRBV3-1,12,CASRSSGYEQYF
-,TRBD2,TRBV4-3,16,CASSQDTSGGANEQYF
-,TRBD1,TRBV7-2,16,CASSLTARTGGYEQYF
TRBJ2-3,-,TRBV4-3,14,CASSQDLNADTQYF
TRBJ2-1,-,TRBV9,17,CASTGGDKAPRIDEQFF
TRBJ2-3,-,TRBV4-3,14,CASSQDSLTDTQYF
TRBJ2-1,-,TRBV4-3,15,CASSQELGDYNEQFF
TRBJ2-5,TRBD2,TRBV5-5,17,CASSHDGLAGGSETQYF
TRBJ2-7,-,TRBV3-1,15,CASSPTRQLIYEQYF
TRBJ2-5,-,TRBV12-3/TRBV12-4,14,CASKESTRGETQYF
TRBJ2-6,TRBD2,TRBV6-5,19,CASSYSGGYKGSRANVLTF
TRBJ2-1,-,TRBV7-9,15,CASSLLESSYNEQFF
TRBJ2-1,TRBD2,TRBV10-3,17,CALSRLAGALSYNEQFF
TRBJ2-5,TRBD2,TRBV2,16,CAITLAGPWYQETQYF
TRBJ2-3,TRBD1,TRBV4-2,16,CASSQEVGQGADTQYF
TRBJ2-2,-,TRBV3-1,15,CASSLREFNTGELFF
TRBJ2-7,TRBD2,TRBV20-1,14,CSAVNSGRRYEQYF
TRBJ2-1,TRBD2,TRBV9,15,CASSASGRGAYEQFF
TRBJ1-2,-,TRBV25-1,12,CASSEYMGGYTF
TRBJ1-6,-,TRBV6-6,13,CASSYRFPEHLHF
TRBJ1-2,-,TRBV7-2,14,CASSSGPGDYGYTF
TRBJ2-3,-,TRBV27,14,CASSLVGLPDTQYF
TRBJ2-5,-,TRBV7-2,15,CASSPDRGGQETQYF
TRBJ2-3,TRBD1,TRBV27,17,CASSSPVGQGVTDTQYF
TRBJ1-2,-,TRBV4-2,13,CASSQGAFYGYTF
TRBJ2-3,-,TRBV9,15,CASSVARLSWDTQYF
TRBJ2-1,TRBD1,TRBV4-3,16,CASSHPRQGYYNEQFF
TRBJ2-7,TRBD1,TRBV6-2/TRBV6-3,12,CATGDRDYEQYF
TRBJ2-7,-,TRBV20-1,13,CSADPGTSYEQYF
-,-,TRBV11-1,14,CASSPLVGGQTQYF
TRBJ2-1,-,TRBV4-3,17,CASSRASLGASHNEQFF
TRBJ2-3,-,TRBV7-2,16,CASSLVGARGTDTQYF